This is a list of T cell receptor beta chains from one sample in a study of regulatory T cells in long-lasting Graves disease. TCRdb ran MiXCR on the multiplex PCR reads and lists one entry per CDR3 protein. The repertoire holds 530,000 or so distinct CDR3 sequences, around 15% seen once, with around 12% in the top ten. This sample was shared with a second study, whose subject was T cells in Graves' hyperthyroidism and ophthalmopathy.

Here the sequenced sample was peripheral blood mononuclear cells (PBMCs), taken at new diagnosis, from a patient treated with antithyroid drugs. The receptors here all came from a man aged 18 to 29 with Graves disease. Both conserved end residues are part of each CDR3. The D gene is left open where the match is weak. Clone size appears in some rows only: once, few, many, or a class for an expanded clone.

d_call	clone_size	j_call	v_call	cdr3_nt	cdr3_aa
-	-	TRBJ1-1	TRBV6-1	TGTGCCAGCAGTGAAGGGGTTCTGAACACTGAAGCTTTCTTT	CASSEGVLNTEAFF
-	-	TRBJ2-1	TRBV12-3/TRBV12-4	TGTGCCAGCACCCCCAGGCCCCTCTACAATGAGCAGTTCTTC	CASTPRPLYNEQFF
TRBD1	few	TRBJ1-3	TRBV7-7	TGTGCTAGCAGTTCTCGGACAGGGGACACCATATATTTT	CASSSRTGDTIYF
TRBD1	few	TRBJ2-7	TRBV27	TGTGCCAGCAGTGGGACAGGGGTGGGCGAGCAGTACTTC	CASSGTGVGEQYF
-	-	TRBJ1-4	TRBV3-1	TGTGCCAGCAGCCAAGGGGGACTTAATGAAAAACTGTTTTTT	CASSQGGLNEKLFF
-	-	TRBJ2-1	TRBV9	TGTGCCAGCAGCGAGCACTTAGCGGCCGACTACAATGAGCAGTTCTTC	CASSEHLAADYNEQFF
TRBD2	many	TRBJ2-5	TRBV12-3/TRBV12-4	TGTGCCAGCAGTCTAGGACTAGCCGAGTACCAAGAGACCCAGTACTTC	CASSLGLAEYQETQYF
-	many	TRBJ2-7	TRBV11-2	TGTGCCAGCAGCCTGCGGCTCTCCTACGAGCAGTACTTC	CASSLRLSYEQYF
-	few	TRBJ2-7	TRBV27	TGTGCCAGCAGTCCCATACATTCTAGCGCCACCTACGAGCAGTACTTC	CASSPIHSSATYEQYF
-	-	TRBJ1-5	TRBV7-9	TGTGCCAGCAGCAGGACTGATACTAATCAGCCCCAGCATTTT	CASSRTDTNQPQHF
-	many	TRBJ2-7	TRBV6-1	TGTGCCAGCAGTGTAGATTACTACGAGCAGTACTTC	CASSVDYYEQYF
-	many	TRBJ1-1	TRBV12-3/TRBV12-4	TGTGCCAGCAGTTTAGGGACACCGAACACTGAAGCTTTCTTT	CASSLGTPNTEAFF
TRBD1	-	TRBJ2-1	TRBV7-8	TGTGCCAGCAGTGCAGACCGGACAGGGGCCGTGGGGAATGAGCAGTTCTTC	CASSADRTGAVGNEQFF
-	-	TRBJ1-2	TRBV27	TGTGCCAGCAGTTTATTAGGGCAGGGCCTCGGCTACACCTTC	CASSLLGQGLGYTF
-	few	TRBJ1-1	TRBV7-9	TGTGCCAGCAGCCCGACGGGACGGTCGAACACTGAAGCTTTCTTT	CASSPTGRSNTEAFF
-	many	TRBJ2-5	TRBV28	TGTGCCAGCATCGGTGGCCAGGCCCCAGAGACCCAGTACTTC	CASIGGQAPETQYF
TRBD2	many	TRBJ2-1	TRBV6-2/TRBV6-3	TGTGCCAGCAGTGAATTGAGACTAGCGGGACTTGAGCAGTTCTTC	CASSELRLAGLEQFF